Below, one T cell receptor beta chain is given with its context. This specimen comes from a study of blood T cell repertoires in COVID-19. Study details: Donors in the United States, Italy and Spain gave samples during acute or convalescent COVID-19.

Sequencing was performed with immunoSEQ multiplex PCR; in TCRdb, only in-frame clones are kept and a portion is missing. The sample has around 420,000 clones; 70% to 90% are singletons. Everyone who took part was about 18 to 90 years old, and they came from fewer than 25 US areas. The V and J ends lost 5 bases and 2 bases, in that order; junction bases with no gene match: 4. Germline CDR1 reads SNHLY; CDR2 reads FYNNEI. The CDR3 covers 14 residues. The chain is built from TRBV2 and TRBJ1-2; 8 bases match TRBD1. The clonotype was recovered from a middle-aged woman with acute COVID-19. Sample: PBMCs or T cells enriched from blood (not recorded which). CDR3 sequence reads: CASSQQGVNYGYTF. The CDR3 bases are TGTGCCAGCAGTCAACAGGGGGTAAACTATGGCTACACCTTC.